This record concerns one TCR beta chain sequence. The source of the sample is a study of T cell responses to AZD1222 COVID-19 vaccine. Profiled with immunoSEQ multiplex PCR; TCRdb holds only in-frame clones, not every one. This sample yields about 180,000 clones, of which 90% are seen a single time; more than 1.3% belongs to the top ten. Germline CDR1 reads LNHDA; CDR2 reads SQIVND (reference sequence). CDR3 length: 19 amino acids. V shed 7 bases, J shed 1 base, and the junction held 10 bases outside the gene matches. The chain links TRBV19 to TRBJ2-2; 15 bases align to TRBD2. The clonotype was recovered from an adult in good health. The sequenced sample was peripheral blood, obtained on day 0 of AZD1222 vaccination. This CDR3 is CASNQIGTSGGRNTGELFF. As DNA, the CDR3 is TGTGCCAGTAACCAAATCGGGACTAGCGGGGGGCGGAACACCGGGGAGCTGTTTTTT.